The rows below give T cell receptor beta chains drawn from one sample of a study of beta chain features in type 1 diabetes. The table came from immunoSEQ multiplex PCR; TCRdb's copy has only in-frame clones and leaves some out. The data show around 310,000 clones, about 10% seen once. Input material: naive CD4+ T cells from blood. The receptors derive from a woman aged 30 to 39 in good health. The CDR3 runs from the conserved cysteine through the conserved F or W. The D gene is left open where the match is weak. Clone sizes are given selectively: once, few, many, or a class where the clone is expanded.

size	D	J	V	DNA	CDR3
NA	TRBD1	TRBJ2-5	TRBV7-9	TGTGCCAGCCAGGGGGAAGAGACCCAGTACTTC	CASQGEETQYF
NA	NA	TRBJ1-2	TRBV13	TGTGCCAGCAGCCGGGAGTATGGCTACACCTTC	CASSREYGYTF
few	NA	TRBJ2-6	TRBV14	TGTGCCAGCAGGTACTCTGGGGCCAACGTCCTGACTTTC	CASRYSGANVLTF
NA	TRBD1	TRBJ2-3	TRBV4-3	TGCGCCAGCAGCCAGGAGGGACAGGAGCCAGATACGCAGTATTTT	CASSQEGQEPDTQYF
few	NA	TRBJ2-5	TRBV15	TGTGCCACCAGCAGGAGGGGGGGAGAGGAGTTGGAGACCCAGTACTTC	CATSRRGGEELETQYF
NA	TRBD2	TRBJ2-7	TRBV30	TGTGCCTGGAGTGGCGGGGGGAGCTCCTACGAGCAGTACTTC	CAWSGGGSSYEQYF
NA	NA	TRBJ2-3	TRBV6-5	TGTGCCAGCAGTTACTCGATGGCAGAGCAGTATTTT	CASSYSMAEQYF
NA	NA	TRBJ2-1	TRBV6-5	TGTGCCAGCAGTTACGATGGAGCGGGACACTACAATGAGCAGTTCTTC	CASSYDGAGHYNEQFF
NA	TRBD2	TRBJ2-3	TRBV15	TGTGCCACCAGCAGAGAGCCGCCCATAGCGGGAGCCACAGATACGCAGTATTTT	CATSREPPIAGATDTQYF
NA	NA	TRBJ2-5	TRBV28	TGTGCCAGCAGCAATGGAGGACAAGAGACCCAGTACTTC	CASSNGGQETQYF
few	NA	TRBJ2-3	TRBV7-9	TGTGCCAGCAGCTCCCCCCGCGGCCATGGGACAGATACGCAGTATTTT	CASSSPRGHGTDTQYF
NA	NA	TRBJ2-2	TRBV18	TGTGCCAGCTCACCGTTGACAGGGACTAACACCGGGGAGCTGTTTTTT	CASSPLTGTNTGELFF
few	NA	TRBJ1-1	TRBV27	TGTGCCAGCAGTTTAAAAAAGGGGGTTTGGGACACTGAAGCTTTCTTT	CASSLKKGVWDTEAFF
NA	NA	TRBJ2-7	TRBV7-3	TGTGCCAGCAGCTTATCTGGGGGGAACTACGAGCAGTACTTC	CASSLSGGNYEQYF
NA	NA	TRBJ2-5	TRBV29-1	TGCAGCGTTGACCGTCAAATCGGAGAGACCCAGTACTTC	CSVDRQIGETQYF
NA	NA	TRBJ2-7	TRBV11-1	TGTGCCAGCAGCTTAGTTACCCAGGGCGGCGAGCAGTACTTC	CASSLVTQGGEQYF
NA	TRBD2	TRBJ2-1	TRBV19	TGTGCCAGTAGTGGCACTAGCGGGAGGGCCTTCAATGAGCAGTTCTTC	CASSGTSGRAFNEQFF